One sample yielded the 21 T cell receptor beta chains listed below, sequenced in a study of T-cell reconstitution after alpha-beta-depleted transplantation in children. Researchers prepared the TCRbeta library using unique molecular identifiers, the study reports. TCRdb ran MiXCR on the PCR reads and lists one entry per CDR3 protein. The repertoire holds hundreds of thousands of distinct CDR3 sequences, with roughly 8% as singletons. Source: PBMCs, mostly from graft donor cells, taken 180 days after TCRalphabeta/CD19-depleted stem cell transplant. The receptors shown here come from a male patient younger than 18 who had a stem cell transplant for acute lymphoblastic leukemia, so the T cells may come from the graft donor.

In its sample, this clonotype was seen a few times. The CDR3 region has the DNA TGTGCCAGCAGCTTTAAACCCCCAGGGGGTCTCGGTGAAGCTTTCTTT. Its protein is CASSFKPPGGLGEAFF. The chain couples TRBV11-2 to TRBJ1-1; 7 nucleotides line up with TRBD1. CDR3 length: 16 amino acids. The germline CDR1 and CDR2 sequences are SGHAT and FQNNGV. V shed 3 bases and J 7 bases; nucleotides not matched to a gene: 14.

This clonotype was counted ten times or more. The CDR3 here is CSARDMRGANYGYTF. The CDR3 DNA is TGCAGTGCTAGAGATATGCGGGGGGCTAACTATGGCTACACCTTC. This chain links TRBV20-1 with TRBJ1-2; weak D call: TRBD1 (5 bases). The CDR3 loop spans 15 amino acids. Germline CDR1 DFQATT, CDR2 SNEGSKA (reference sequence). V gave up 0 bases and J gave up 0 bases, with 11 bases separating them.

This clonotype showed up many times. CDR3 region: CASSFTGNTIYF. CDR3 in DNA: TGTGCCAGCAGTTTTACCGGAAACACCATATATTTT. The J gene is TRBJ1-3, the V gene TRBV12-3 or TRBV12-4; D call uncertain. The CDR3 loop spans 12 amino acids. Trimming took 3 bases from V and 4 from J, leaving 4 bases between them.

This clonotype occurred many times. The chain links TRBV6-2 or TRBV6-3 to TRBJ1-5; TRBD1 matches 8 bases. V shed 2 bases and J 4 bases; nucleotides not matched to a gene: 1. Germline CDR1 and CDR2: MNHEY and SVGEGT. This CDR3 spans 14 amino acids. CDR3 sequence: CASSYRTGNQPQHF. The CDR3 DNA reads TGTGCCAGCAGTTACCGGACAGGGAATCAGCCCCAGCATTTT.

This clonotype was recorded at least ten times. J is TRBJ2-3 and V is TRBV7-2; tentative D call: TRBD1 (6 bases). The ends were cut back, 7 bases at V and 4 bases at J, with 12 bases in the middle. The germline gives CDR1 SGHTA, CDR2 FQGNSA. CDR3 size: 13 residues. CDR3 bases: TGTGCCAGCAACCTCAGGGGTCCAGATACGCAGTATTTT. As protein: CASNLRGPDTQYF.

This clonotype was detected many times. This sequence joins TRBV12-3 or TRBV12-4 and TRBJ1-5; maybe TRBD1 (5 bases). This CDR3 contains 14 residues. With 8 bases removed from V and 5 bases from J, the gap between germline ends came to 16 bases. This CDR3 reads CASQRESGYQPQHF. CDR3 coding DNA: TGTGCCAGCCAAAGGGAGTCAGGGTATCAGCCCCAGCATTTT.

The gene calls are TRBV20-1 and TRBJ1-2, with TRBD1 matching over 11 bases. Unmatched junction bases numbered 7, after V lost 6 bases and J lost 4 bases. Germline V gene lookup returns CDR1 DFQATT and CDR2 SNEGSKA (reference sequence). The CDR3 is made up of 14 amino acids. For the CDR3, the DNA is TGCAGTGCAAATCGGGACAGGGGGTCCTATGGCTACACCTTC. This codes for CSANRDRGSYGYTF.

This clonotype was detected many times. The CDR3 protein is CASSLDPRRGLYEQYF. CDR3 in DNA: TGTGCCAGCAGCTTAGATCCCCGGCGGGGGCTCTACGAGCAGTACTTC. This chain links TRBV7-3 with TRBJ2-7; maybe TRBD2 (7 bases). Trimming removed 2 bases from V and 3 bases from J, with 17 bases in between. CDR3 length: 16 residues. Germline V CDR1 and CDR2: SGHTA, FQGTGA. The full variable domain, in which reference TRBV7-3 and TRBJ2-7 provide the parts outside the CDR3, is GAGVSQTPSNKVTEKGKYVELRCDPISGHTALYWYRQSLGQGPEFLIYFQGTGAADDSGLPNDRFFAVRPEGSVSTLKIQRTERGDSAVYLCASSLDPRRGLYEQYFGPGTRLTVT.

This clonotype was seen ten or more times. J is TRBJ1-4 and V is TRBV12-3 or TRBV12-4, with 10 bases matching TRBD1. This CDR3 region has 15 residues. V trimming: 3 bases; J trimming: 8 bases; junction bases outside the gene matches: 6. The CDR3 sequence: CASSFRQGALEKLFF. The DNA of the CDR3 is TGTGCCAGCAGTTTTCGACAGGGGGCATTGGAAAAACTGTTTTTT.

This clonotype was detected ten times or more. This chain connects TRBV15 to TRBJ2-7; 9 bases match TRBD1. This CDR3 is built from 11 residues. V lost 8 bases to trimming and J lost 6 bases; unmatched junction nucleotides: 2. CDR1 and CDR2 (germline): LNHNV, YYDKDF (reference sequence). The CDR3: CATADRGEQYF. CDR3 nucleotides: TGTGCCACCGCGGACAGGGGCGAGCAGTACTTC.

There are many counts of this clonotype. One end of the junction fails to match germline, which may point to a read error. The genes are TRBV27 and TRBJ1-2; D may be TRBD1 (5 bases). The CDR3 is made up of 15 amino acids. Germline CDR1 is MNHEY and CDR2 is SMNVEV (reference sequence). The CDR3 coding sequence is TGTTCCAGCAGTCCAACATCCACAACCAGGGTTGGCTACACCTTC. It codes for CSSSPTSTTRVGYTF.

This clonotype was observed many times. The chain couples TRBV27 to TRBJ2-1; weak D call: TRBD2 (5 bases). Trimming stripped 4 bases from V and 0 bases from J, with 10 bases between. Germline CDR1 and CDR2: MNHEY and SMNVEV (reference sequence). This CDR3 is 15 amino acids long. CDR3 protein: CASSSDLRSYNEQFF. The CDR3 bases are TGTGCCAGCAGTTCGGACTTACGCTCCTACAATGAGCAGTTCTTC.

At least ten counts were recorded for this clonotype. This chain connects TRBV12-3 or TRBV12-4 to TRBJ1-1; the D gene is possibly TRBD1 (5 bases). This CDR3 comprises 15 residues. V was pared by 2 bases and J by 4 bases, with 14 bases between. The chain's CDR3 is CASSLTRAGITEAFF. CDR3 coding DNA: TGTGCCAGCAGTTTAACCAGGGCGGGGATCACTGAAGCTTTCTTT.

The table lists this clonotype with many counts. The chain uses TRBV29-1 and TRBJ1-5, with D possibly being TRBD1 (5 bases). CDR1 and CDR2 from the germline V gene are SQVTM and ANQGSEA. The CDR3 is made up of 15 amino acids. Trimming left V 8 bases short and J 4 bases short, with 21 bases between. DNA for the CDR3: TGCAGCCCCTTGTGGGGGGTGGGAAGGAATCAGCCCCAGCATTTT. Its translation: CSPLWGVGRNQPQHF.

Details on this clonotype: A much larger clone is a single base away; this may be a read error. Without the conserved terminal phenylalanine or tryptophan, this CDR3 likely stems from a read error. V is TRBV5-1 and J is TRBJ2-2; 7 nucleotides match TRBD2. Germline trimming cut 5 bases from V and 5 bases from J; bases unmatched to any gene: 3. In germline, CDR1 is SGHRS, CDR2 YFSETQ. This CDR3 is built from 13 residues. In DNA, the CDR3 is TGCGCCAGCAGAGATAGCGGGACCGGGGAGCTGTTTTCT. Its protein is CASRDSGTGELFS.

This clonotype appeared once. A much larger clone differs by one base, so this may be a read error. The genes are TRBV5-1 and TRBJ2-3, with TRBD1 identical over 8 bases. Germline-derived CDR1 and CDR2 are SGHRS and YFSETQ. This CDR3 has 15 amino acids. Trimming removed 4 bases from V and 6 bases from J; junction bases left unmatched: 10. CDR3 DNA: TGCGCCAGCAGCGGACAGGGCTTTGCCATGGATACGCAGTATTTT. Translated, it gives CASSGQGFAMDTQYF.

In this sample, this clonotype turned up many times. The chain links TRBV24-1 to TRBJ2-3; 14 nucleotides match TRBD2. Germline V gives CDR1 KGHDR, CDR2 SFDVKD. CDR3 length equals 15 residues. The V segment lost 9 bases and the J segment 9 bases; nucleotides outside the gene matches: 10. Here the CDR3 reads CATGGSGTSGRTQYF. In nucleotides, the CDR3 is TGTGCCACCGGAGGTTCCGGGACTAGCGGGAGAACGCAGTATTTT.

In its sample, this clonotype was seen many times. The rearrangement uses TRBV24-1 and TRBJ1-2; D gene ambiguous. Trimming cost V 5 bases and J 5 bases, with 8 bases left between them. Germline CDR1 is KGHDR and CDR2 is SFDVKD. The CDR3 length is 12 residues. CDR3 in amino acids: CATSVPGYGYTF. CDR3 nucleotide sequence: TGTGCCACCAGTGTCCCGGGGTATGGCTACACCTTC.

In its sample, this clonotype was seen many times. This rearrangement joins TRBV15 to TRBJ2-7; 8 bases map to TRBD1. The CDR3 is 15 amino acids. The ends lost 0 bases at V and 6 bases at J; junction bases unmatched: 7. The germline gives CDR1 LNHNV, CDR2 YYDKDF (reference sequence). CDR3 DNA: TGTGCCACCAGCAGAGATCCGGACAGGGCGAGCGAGCAGTACTTC. Residues: CATSRDPDRASEQYF.

In regard to this clonotype: This sequence may be a read error, since a much larger clone differs from it by one base. The rearrangement links TRBV2 to TRBJ2-1; 10 nucleotides line up with TRBD2. This CDR3 has 18 amino acids. Looked up from germline, CDR1 is SNHLY and CDR2 is FYNNEI. The CDR3 sequence is CTFTRGTSSGSSYNEQFF. DNA for the CDR3: TGTACCTTCACCAGAGGCACATCTAGCGGGAGCTCCTACAATGAGCAGTTCTTC.

This clonotype has ten or more counts. The genes are TRBV4-1 and TRBJ2-7; weak D call: TRBD2 (6 bases). Germline CDR1 is MGHRA and CDR2 is YSYEKL. Trimming removed 1 base from V and 0 bases from J, with 22 bases in between. The CDR3 loop spans 19 amino acids. The CDR3 sequence: CASSQVGLAPDGFSYEQYF. In DNA, the CDR3 is TGCGCCAGCAGCCAAGTTGGGCTAGCGCCCGATGGGTTCTCCTACGAGCAGTACTTC.